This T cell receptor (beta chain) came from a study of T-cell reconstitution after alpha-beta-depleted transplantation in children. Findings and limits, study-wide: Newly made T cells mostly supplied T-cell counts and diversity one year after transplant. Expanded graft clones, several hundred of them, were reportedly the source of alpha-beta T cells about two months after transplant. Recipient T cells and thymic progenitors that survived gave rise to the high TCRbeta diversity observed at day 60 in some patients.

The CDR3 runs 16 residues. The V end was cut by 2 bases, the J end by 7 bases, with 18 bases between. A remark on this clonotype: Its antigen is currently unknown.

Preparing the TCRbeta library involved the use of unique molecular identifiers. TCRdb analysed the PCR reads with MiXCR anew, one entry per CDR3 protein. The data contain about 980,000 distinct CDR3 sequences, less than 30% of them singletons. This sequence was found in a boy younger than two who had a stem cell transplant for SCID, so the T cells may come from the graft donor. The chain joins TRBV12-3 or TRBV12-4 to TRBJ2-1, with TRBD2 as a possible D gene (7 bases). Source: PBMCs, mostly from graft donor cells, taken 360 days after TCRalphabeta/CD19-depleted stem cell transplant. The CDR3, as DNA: TGTGCCAGCAGTTTAAAGTTGGGGGGGCTGGGGAATGAGCAGTTCTTC. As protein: CASSLKLGGLGNEQFF.